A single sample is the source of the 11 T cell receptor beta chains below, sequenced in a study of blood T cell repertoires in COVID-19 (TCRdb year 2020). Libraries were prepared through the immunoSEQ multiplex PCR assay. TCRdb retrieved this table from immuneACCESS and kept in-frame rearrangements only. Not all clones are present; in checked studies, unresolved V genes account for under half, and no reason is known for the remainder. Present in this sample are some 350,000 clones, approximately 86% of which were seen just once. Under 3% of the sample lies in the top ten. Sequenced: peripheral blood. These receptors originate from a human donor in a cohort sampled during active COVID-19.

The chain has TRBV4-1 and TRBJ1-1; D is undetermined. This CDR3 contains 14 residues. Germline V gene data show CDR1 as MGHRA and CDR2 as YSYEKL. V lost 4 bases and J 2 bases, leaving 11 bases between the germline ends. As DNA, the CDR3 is TGCGCCAGCAGCCCCCTAGCCCGTAACACTGAAGCTTTCTTT. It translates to CASSPLARNTEAFF.

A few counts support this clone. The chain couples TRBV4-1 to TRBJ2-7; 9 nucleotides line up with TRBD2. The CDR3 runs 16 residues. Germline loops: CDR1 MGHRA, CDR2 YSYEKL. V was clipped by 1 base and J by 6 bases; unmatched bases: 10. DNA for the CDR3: TGCGCCAGCAGCCAAGTCTTAGCGGGAGATAGATCCGAGCAGTACTTC. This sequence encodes CASSQVLAGDRSEQYF.

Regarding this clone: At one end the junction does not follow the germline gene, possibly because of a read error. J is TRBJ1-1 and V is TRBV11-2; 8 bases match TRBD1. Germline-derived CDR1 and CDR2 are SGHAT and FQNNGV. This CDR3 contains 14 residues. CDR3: CASSLDRQGTEAFF. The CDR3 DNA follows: TGTGCCAGCAGCTTAGATAGACAGGGGACTGAGGCTTTCTTT.

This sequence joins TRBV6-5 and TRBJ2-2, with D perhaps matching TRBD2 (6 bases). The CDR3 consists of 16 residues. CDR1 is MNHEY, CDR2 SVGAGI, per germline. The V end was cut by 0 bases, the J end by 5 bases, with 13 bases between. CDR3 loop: CASSYSSGPQTGELFF. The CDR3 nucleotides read TGTGCCAGCAGTTACTCGAGCGGGCCCCAAACCGGGGAGCTGTTTTTT.

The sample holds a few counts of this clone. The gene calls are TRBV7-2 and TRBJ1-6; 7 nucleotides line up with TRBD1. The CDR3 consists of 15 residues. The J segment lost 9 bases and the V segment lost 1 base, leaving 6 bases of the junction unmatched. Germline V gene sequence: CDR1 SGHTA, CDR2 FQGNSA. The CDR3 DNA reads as TGTGCCAGCAGCTTAGGACAGGGATGGGGTTCACCCCTCCACTTT. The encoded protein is CASSLGQGWGSPLHF.

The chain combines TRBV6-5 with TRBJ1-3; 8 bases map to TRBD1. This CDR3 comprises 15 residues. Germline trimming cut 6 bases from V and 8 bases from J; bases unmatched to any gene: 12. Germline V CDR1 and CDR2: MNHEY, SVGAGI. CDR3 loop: CASSHGQGASDTIYF. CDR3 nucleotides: TGTGCCAGCAGCCACGGACAGGGCGCGTCGGACACCATATATTTT.

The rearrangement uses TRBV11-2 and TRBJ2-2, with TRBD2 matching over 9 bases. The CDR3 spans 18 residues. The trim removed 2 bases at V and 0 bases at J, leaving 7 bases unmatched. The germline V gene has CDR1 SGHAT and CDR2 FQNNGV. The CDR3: CASSLLAGVLANTGELFF. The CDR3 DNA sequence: TGTGCCAGCAGCTTATTAGCGGGGGTACTTGCGAACACCGGGGAGCTGTTTTTT.

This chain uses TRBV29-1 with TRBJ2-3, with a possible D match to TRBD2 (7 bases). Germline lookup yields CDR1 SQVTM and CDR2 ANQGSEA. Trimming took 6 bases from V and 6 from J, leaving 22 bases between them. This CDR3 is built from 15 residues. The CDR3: CSVGGLQGRVDTQYF. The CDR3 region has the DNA TGCAGCGTCGGGGGGCTCCAGGGGAGGGTCGATACGCAGTATTTT.

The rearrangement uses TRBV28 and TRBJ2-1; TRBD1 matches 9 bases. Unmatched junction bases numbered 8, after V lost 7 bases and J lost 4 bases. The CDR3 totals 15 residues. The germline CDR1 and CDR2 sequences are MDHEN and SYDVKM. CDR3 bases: TGTGCCAGCATTACAGGGGGCGCAGAGTACAATGAGCAGTTCTTC. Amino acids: CASITGGAEYNEQFF.

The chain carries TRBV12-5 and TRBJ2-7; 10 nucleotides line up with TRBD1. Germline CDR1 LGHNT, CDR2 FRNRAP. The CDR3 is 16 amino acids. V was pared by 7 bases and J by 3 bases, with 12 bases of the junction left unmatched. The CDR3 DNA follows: TGTGCTAGTGCAATTAGGGGACAGGGGATAGGCTACGAGCAGTACTTC. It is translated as CASAIRGQGIGYEQYF.

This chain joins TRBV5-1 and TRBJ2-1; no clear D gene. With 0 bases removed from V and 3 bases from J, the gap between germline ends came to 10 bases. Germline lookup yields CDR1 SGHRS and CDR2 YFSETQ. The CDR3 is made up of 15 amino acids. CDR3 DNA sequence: TGCGCCAGCAGCTTGGCAGGCTTTTACTACAATGAGCAGTTCTTC. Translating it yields CASSLAGFYYNEQFF.